This TCR beta chain was observed in a study of blood T cell repertoires in COVID-19. About the research overall: The analysed material was cDNA or gDNA that came from T cells, B-cell-depleted T cells, or PBMCs.

Per the original methods: The authors estimated nucleated cell counts from reference gene primer amplification. TCRdb's copy holds only in-frame clones and misses some; the assay was immunoSEQ multiplex PCR. The DNA was the basis for D and trimming; V, J and clone size are from that table. The sample lists 150,000 to 180,000 clones, around 84% occurring once. The V gene end was trimmed by 0 bases and the J gene end by 10 bases; junction bases not matched to a gene: 8. The germline V gene has CDR1 GTSNPN and CDR2 SVGIG (reference sequence). The CDR3 is 14 residues long. The sequenced sample consisted of peripheral blood. The sequence derives from a man older than 75 with acute or convalescent COVID-19. This chain connects TRBV30 to TRBJ2-1, with 8 nucleotides matching TRBD2. Here the CDR3 reads CAWSVRGGAGEQFF. The CDR3 coding sequence is TGTGCCTGGAGTGTCCGGGGGGGTGCGGGGGAGCAGTTCTTC.